The sequence of this T cell receptor (beta chain) was determined in a study of OX40 agonist ivuxolimab in advanced cancers. This CDR3 is built from 20 residues. V was trimmed by 6 bases and J by 5 bases, leaving 30 bases between them. Generated by immunoSEQ multiplex PCR, the TCRdb table keeps only in-frame clones and is missing some. The table has about 68,000 clones, approximately 88% seen once. Sequences were derived from CD4+ or CD8+ T cells sorted from blood, sampled in a trial of the OX40 agonist ivuxolimab. The chain combines TRBV5-3 with TRBJ1-6; D is perhaps TRBD1 (6 bases). TRBV5-3 is filed as an ORF, its function uncertain. The receptor comes from an adult with an advanced solid tumor such as melanoma, head and neck, liver or kidney cancer. DNA for the CDR3: TGTGCCAGAAATCCTTCCCGGGACACGGGCACCCAAATCGATAATTCACCCCTCCACTTT. The encoded protein is CARNPSRDTGTQIDNSPLHF.